These 30 T cell receptor beta chains were sequenced from one sample in a study of shared clonotypes between healthy human individuals. The data were produced by immunoSEQ multiplex PCR, yet TCRdb's version contains in-frame clones alone and is incomplete. The repertoire holds 640,000 or so clones, with approximately 75% as singletons. The sequencing input was memory CD4+ T cells sorted from blood. The subset was: CD45RA-negative fraction. These receptors were obtained from a woman in her twenties or thirties in good health.

The chain recombines TRBV10-3 with TRBJ1-4; D not resolved. V lost 6 bases, J lost 2 bases, and 10 bases lay in between. CDR1 ENHRY and CDR2 SYGVKD come from the germline V gene. This CDR3 spans 14 amino acids. The CDR3 DNA is TGTGCCATCAGCTCTGACGACACTAATGAAAAACTGTTTTTT. It is translated as CAISSDDTNEKLFF.

The chain couples TRBV5-1 to TRBJ2-7; 11 nucleotides match TRBD1. V lost 3 bases, J lost 5 bases, and 10 bases stayed unmatched. This CDR3 spans 16 amino acids. Germline V CDR1 and CDR2: SGHRS, YFSETQ. Here the CDR3 DNA reads TGCGCCAGCAGCTCCTCGGGCGGACAGGGGGCCGACGAGCAGTACTTC. Its protein product is CASSSSGGQGADEQYF.

This chain uses TRBV7-2 with TRBJ2-7; the D gene is possibly TRBD2 (5 bases). The germline V gene has CDR1 SGHTA and CDR2 FQGNSA. The CDR3 length is 17 residues. The V end was cut by 2 bases, the J end by 3 bases, with 20 bases between. The CDR3 sequence is CASSLKRALGVFYEQYF. The DNA for the CDR3 is TGTGCCAGCAGCTTAAAGCGAGCGCTGGGAGTCTTCTACGAGCAGTACTTC.

This chain links TRBV2 with TRBJ1-5; TRBD1 aligns across 7 bases. Germline V CDR1 and CDR2: SNHLY, FYNNEI. CDR3 size: 14 residues. V was clipped by 5 bases and J by 7 bases; unmatched bases: 8. CDR3 sequence: CASSYRGVRQPQHF. The DNA of the CDR3 is TGTGCCAGCAGTTACAGGGGAGTGAGACAGCCCCAGCATTTT.

V usage is TRBV4-1 and J usage is TRBJ2-7; TRBD1 agrees at 10 bases. The CDR3 runs 14 residues. Germline V CDR1 and CDR2: MGHRA, YSYEKL. The V gene end was trimmed by 3 bases and the J gene end by 6 bases; junction bases not matched to a gene: 5. CDR3 amino acids: CASSHPGQGREQYF. The DNA of the CDR3 is TGCGCCAGCAGCCATCCGGGACAGGGGCGCGAGCAGTACTTC.

This clone turned up a few times. V usage is TRBV28 and J usage is TRBJ2-5; 7 bases map to TRBD1. The CDR3 sequence is 15 residues long. Germline CDR1 reads MDHEN; CDR2 reads SYDVKM. The V and J ends lost 4 bases and 3 bases, in that order; junction bases with no gene match: 8. The CDR3 reads CASSSWTGKKETQYF. CDR3 in DNA: TGTGCCAGCAGTTCCTGGACAGGAAAAAAAGAGACCCAGTACTTC.

This clone appeared once. The chain carries TRBV7-8 and TRBJ2-5; either TRBD1 or TRBD2 may supply D (5 bases each). This CDR3 is built from 13 residues. Germline V gene sequence: CDR1 SGHVS, CDR2 FQNEAQ. Trimming removed 4 bases at V and 2 bases at J, with 8 bases between. The CDR3 DNA reads as TGTGCCAGCAGCTCGGGACGACAAGAGACCCAGTACTTC. Amino acid sequence: CASSSGRQETQYF.

The CDR3 region has the DNA TGTGCCAGCAGCTTAGGTCAGGGAAGCACAGATACGCAGTATTTT. It specifies CASSLGQGSTDTQYF. This chain joins TRBV7-7 and TRBJ2-3; tentative D call: TRBD1 (5 bases). V was clipped by 1 base and J by 0 bases, with 8 bases between them. The CDR3 spans 15 residues. Per germline, CDR1 SSHAT and CDR2 FNYEAQ (reference sequence).

This chain links TRBV5-1 with TRBJ2-2, with no clear D. The V and J ends lost 4 bases and 2 bases respectively, with 12 bases between them. CDR1 and CDR2 (germline): SGHRS, YFSETQ. The CDR3 contains 15 residues. In DNA, the CDR3 is TGCGCCAGCAGCATACACCACGTAAACACCGGGGAGCTGTTTTTT. Translating it yields CASSIHHVNTGELFF. The full variable domain, its missing parts supplied by reference TRBV5-1 and TRBJ2-2, is KAGVTQTPRYLIKTRGQQVTLSCSPISGHRSVSWYQQTPGQGLQFLFEYFSETQRNKGNFPGRFSGRQFSNSRSEMNVSTLELGDSALYLCASSIHHVNTGELFFGEGSRLTVL.

The rearrangement joins TRBV4-1 to TRBJ2-7; TRBD2 aligns across 7 bases. V gave up 4 bases and J gave up 6 bases; unmatched junction bases: 18. Germline V gene lookup returns CDR1 MGHRA and CDR2 YSYEKL. The CDR3 consists of 17 residues. The CDR3 loop is CASSPRIFRTRLFEQYF. The DNA for the CDR3 is TGCGCCAGCAGCCCCAGAATCTTTCGGACTAGGCTCTTCGAGCAGTACTTC.

The chain combines TRBV18 with TRBJ2-5, with 7 bases that match TRBD1. CDR1 and CDR2 (germline): KGHSH, LQKENI. Unmatched junction bases numbered 5, after V lost 6 bases and J lost 1 base. This CDR3 contains 14 residues. DNA of the CDR3: TGTGCCAGCTCCGCGGACAGGATCCAAGAGACCCAGTACTTC. The encoded protein is CASSADRIQETQYF. The whole variable domain, remainder taken from reference TRBV18 and TRBJ2-5, is NAGVMQNPRHLVRRRGQEARLRCSPMKGHSHVYWYRQLPEEGLKFMVYLQKENIIDESGMPKERFSAEFPKEGPSILRIQQVVRGDSAAYFCASSADRIQETQYFGPGTRLLVL.

J is TRBJ2-3 and V is TRBV9; D remains ambiguous. This CDR3 region has 12 residues. From germline, CDR1 is SGDLS and CDR2 YYNGEE. V was shortened by 0 bases and J by 5 bases, with 4 bases between the two germline ends. The CDR3 DNA reads TGTGCCAGCAGCGTAGTAGGAGATACGCAGTATTTT. Translating it yields CASSVVGDTQYF.

This chain joins TRBV5-1 and TRBJ2-7, with D perhaps matching TRBD2 (5 bases). CDR3 length: 14 residues. Between the trimmed V and J ends, which lost 4 bases and 0 bases, there was a span of 11 bases. Germline CDR1 reads SGHRS; CDR2 reads YFSETQ. DNA of the CDR3: TGCGCCAGCAGCACCCAAGGAGGCTCCTACGAGCAGTACTTC. Translation gives CASSTQGGSYEQYF. The full variable domain, with the rest looked up from reference TRBV5-1 and TRBJ2-7, is KAGVTQTPRYLIKTRGQQVTLSCSPISGHRSVSWYQQTPGQGLQFLFEYFSETQRNKGNFPGRFSGRQFSNSRSEMNVSTLELGDSALYLCASSTQGGSYEQYFGPGTRLTVT.

Concerning this clone: Other DNA sequences in the same sample also yield this CDR3. This chain uses TRBV29-1 with TRBJ1-3; 8 positions agree with TRBD1. J gave up 3 bases and V 3 bases, and 4 bases lay outside the gene matches. The CDR3 is made up of 14 amino acids. Germline loops: CDR1 SQVTM, CDR2 ANQGSEA. For the CDR3, the DNA is TGCAGCGTTGAGCAGGGGGCGGTTGGAAACACCATATATTTT. Amino acid sequence: CSVEQGAVGNTIYF. Full variable domain (remainder filled in from reference TRBV29-1 and TRBJ1-3): SAVISQKPSRDICQRGTSLTIQCQVDSQVTMMFWYRQQPGQSLTLIATANQGSEATYESGFVIDKFPISRPNLTFSTLTVSNMSPEDSSIYLCSVEQGAVGNTIYFGEGSWLTVV.

The chain couples TRBV28 to TRBJ1-1; D not certain. The CDR3 totals 11 residues. Trimming took off 5 bases at V and 7 bases at J, with 8 bases between the two ends. The germline V gene encodes CDR1 MDHEN and CDR2 SYDVKM. CDR3 protein: CASSSRREAFF. Written as DNA, the CDR3 is TGTGCCAGCAGTAGCAGGCGTGAAGCTTTCTTT.

The chain couples TRBV7-9 to TRBJ2-7, with D perhaps matching TRBD1 (6 bases). Germline CDR1 is SEHNR and CDR2 is FQNEAQ (reference sequence). Trimming took 1 base from V and 2 from J, leaving 12 bases between them. The CDR3 contains 15 residues. The CDR3: CASSLEGTFAYEQYF. Here the CDR3 DNA reads TGTGCCAGCAGCTTAGAGGGGACATTTGCCTACGAGCAGTACTTC.

The rearrangement links TRBV7-9 to TRBJ2-7; 10 bases line up with TRBD2. The germline V gene has CDR1 SEHNR and CDR2 FQNEAQ (reference sequence). This CDR3 contains 15 residues. V trimming: 5 bases; J trimming: 7 bases; junction bases outside the gene matches: 11. The CDR3 DNA reads as TGTGCCAGCAGCCCCAAAACATCTAGCGGGAGTGAGCAGTACTTC. Translated: CASSPKTSSGSEQYF.

This chain joins TRBV18 and TRBJ2-2, with D hard to call. CDR1 KGHSH and CDR2 LQKENI come from the germline V gene. The germline V and J ends were trimmed by 3 bases and 4 bases, with 12 bases remaining between them. The CDR3 has 15 amino acids. CDR3 amino acids: CASSPPMFGTGELFF. The CDR3 region has the DNA TGTGCCAGCTCACCTCCGATGTTCGGCACCGGGGAGCTGTTTTTT.

Here the CDR3 reads CASSLGRTGGEQYF. In DNA form, the CDR3 reads TGTGCCAGCAGCTTAGGAAGGACAGGCGGGGAGCAGTACTTC. This rearrangement joins TRBV7-8 to TRBJ2-7; 7 bases agree with TRBD1. After removal of 1 base from V and 7 bases from J, the junction contained 7 bases not matched to a gene. This CDR3 region has 14 residues. CDR1 is SGHVS, CDR2 FQNEAQ, per germline.

This clone was seen a few times. The V call is TRBV6-1, the J call TRBJ1-1; D gene uncertain. The CDR3 is 14 residues long. In germline, CDR1 is MNHNS, CDR2 SASEGT. V lost 3 bases and J 3 bases, leaving 11 bases between the germline ends. CDR3 bases: TGTGCCAGCAGTGAGCTATTTCGGGACACTGAAGCTTTCTTT. It codes for CASSELFRDTEAFF.

V usage is TRBV5-4 and J usage is TRBJ2-3; no clear D. The V and J ends lost 0 bases and 1 base respectively, with 9 bases between them. Per the germline V gene, CDR1 is SGHNT and CDR2 is YYREEE (reference sequence). This CDR3 is 15 amino acids long. The CDR3 spells CASSLASRGTDTQYF. DNA for the CDR3: TGTGCCAGCAGCTTGGCCAGCCGGGGCACAGATACGCAGTATTTT.

J is TRBJ2-1 and V is TRBV4-1, with 8 bases aligning to TRBD2. The CDR3 length is 17 residues. J was trimmed by 10 bases and V by 0 bases; bases with no gene match: 14. CDR1 and CDR2 from the germline V gene are MGHRA and YSYEKL. The CDR3 region has the DNA TGCGCCAGCAGCCAAGAAGGATATAGCGGGATTGTGAACGAGCAGTTCTTC. It translates to CASSQEGYSGIVNEQFF.

The rearrangement uses TRBV29-1 and TRBJ2-3, with a possible D match to TRBD2 (5 bases). The CDR3 totals 14 residues. Germline V gene sequence: CDR1 SQVTM, CDR2 ANQGSEA. The ends were cut back, 4 bases at V and 0 bases at J, with 11 bases in the middle. The CDR3 loop is CSVVAWTSTDTQYF. The CDR3 DNA is TGCAGCGTTGTGGCTTGGACTAGCACAGATACGCAGTATTTT.

V usage is TRBV4-1 and J usage is TRBJ2-2; D unresolved. The V gene's germline CDR1 is MGHRA and CDR2 YSYEKL. Trimming took off 2 bases at V and 1 base at J, with 14 bases between the two ends. The CDR3 has 17 residues. CDR3 nucleotide sequence: TGCGCCAGCAGCCAATCAGTATCAGAACAGAACACCGGGGAGCTGTTTTTT. Residues: CASSQSVSEQNTGELFF.

The chain links TRBV9 to TRBJ2-2; 8 bases align to TRBD2. The junction had 7 bases not matched to a gene; V was cut back by 3 bases and J by 0 bases. The germline V gene encodes CDR1 SGDLS and CDR2 YYNGEE. The CDR3 sequence is 17 residues long. The CDR3 DNA is TGTGCCAGCAGCGGACCTCGGGGGGGCACGAACACCGGGGAGCTGTTTTTT. Its translation: CASSGPRGGTNTGELFF.

This clone was detected many times. A read error may be the cause here, since a much bigger clone is one base away. This same CDR3 is encoded by further DNA sequences in the sample. This sequence joins TRBV5-1 and TRBJ2-5, with 8 nucleotides matching TRBD1. The CDR3 is 13 residues long. Looked up from germline, CDR1 is SGHRS and CDR2 is YFSETQ. Trimming at V came to 2 bases and at J to 4 bases, leaving 1 base not matched to a gene. The CDR3 protein is CASSFGQGETQYF. CDR3 coding DNA: TGCGCCAGCAGCTTCGGACAGGGAGAGACCCAGTACTTC.

The V call is TRBV5-4, the J call TRBJ2-2; D is uncertain. Germline CDR1 and CDR2: SGHNT and YYREEE (reference sequence). The CDR3 is made up of 16 amino acids. Trimming left V 5 bases short and J 2 bases short, with 16 bases between. The CDR3, as DNA: TGTGCCAGCAGTCGCAGTAGTGTCGGAAACACCGGGGAGCTGTTTTTT. As protein: CASSRSSVGNTGELFF.

This clone was found once. The V and J genes are TRBV28 and TRBJ2-7; 7 bases match TRBD1. J gave up 3 bases and V 5 bases, and 10 bases lay outside the gene matches. Looked up from germline, CDR1 is MDHEN and CDR2 is SYDVKM. The CDR3 is made up of 15 amino acids. CDR3 region: CASSNPGTARYEQYF. The CDR3 DNA follows: TGTGCCAGCAGTAACCCCGGGACAGCTCGCTACGAGCAGTACTTC.

V is TRBV11-2 and J is TRBJ1-2; D remains ambiguous. Trimming removed 5 bases at V and 2 bases at J, with 12 bases between. The CDR3 covers 14 residues. Germline V gene sequence: CDR1 SGHAT, CDR2 FQNNGV. The DNA for the CDR3 is TGTGCCAGCAGCCCCCTTTCAATGAACTATGGCTACACCTTC. Translating gives CASSPLSMNYGYTF.

This chain connects TRBV19 to TRBJ2-7; TRBD1 aligns across 9 bases. This CDR3 has 16 residues. V dropped 5 bases and J dropped 2; count of bases not matched to a gene: 10. Germline values: CDR1 LNHDA, CDR2 SQIVND (reference sequence). The CDR3, as DNA: TGTGCCAGTAGTGTCCGGGGACAGGGCTTTACCTACGAGCAGTACTTC. This translates into CASSVRGQGFTYEQYF.